These T cell receptor beta chains were read from a single sample in a study of vaccination and CD4 T cells after COVID-19. Their cognate antigens are unknown. TCRdb called the PCR reads again in MiXCR, with one record for every CDR3 protein. Of over 10,000 distinct CDR3 sequences listed, about 50% were seen once; the top ten hold 10% to 15%. The sequencing sample was made of CD4+ T cells from blood, cultured in vitro. These receptors came from a human donor who had recovered from COVID-19. Both conserved end residues are part of each CDR3. The D gene is left open where the match is weak. A clone size is listed for some rows: how often the clone was seen (once, few, many), or a class if it is expanded.

j_gene: TRBJ1-6; v_gene: TRBV18; abundance: -; d_gene: TRBD1; CDR3nt: TGTGCCAGCTCACCACAGGGACAGTTGGCTAATTCACCCCTCCACTTT; CDR3aa: CASSPQGQLANSPLHF
j_gene: TRBJ1-2; v_gene: TRBV29-1; abundance: once; d_gene: -; CDR3nt: TGCAGCGTTGAAGGGACGGTCTATGGCTACACCTTC; CDR3aa: CSVEGTVYGYTF
j_gene: TRBJ1-2; v_gene: TRBV6-1; abundance: -; d_gene: -; CDR3nt: TGTGCCAGCAGTGAACCAGGGAGGAGTGGCTACACCTTC; CDR3aa: CASSEPGRSGYTF
j_gene: TRBJ1-4; v_gene: TRBV5-6; abundance: few; d_gene: -; CDR3nt: TGTGCCAGCAGCCCCTCGCCAGCAACTAATGAAAAACTGTTTTTT; CDR3aa: CASSPSPATNEKLFF
j_gene: TRBJ2-2; v_gene: TRBV7-8; abundance: few; d_gene: TRBD1; CDR3nt: TGTGCCAGCAGCGACCTCAGGGGGCCTTCGAACACCGGGGAGCTGTTTTTT; CDR3aa: CASSDLRGPSNTGELFF
j_gene: TRBJ1-1; v_gene: TRBV7-9; abundance: -; d_gene: TRBD1; CDR3nt: TGTGCCAGCAGCCGACCCGGGACAGTAAACACTGAAGCTTTCTTT; CDR3aa: CASSRPGTVNTEAFF
j_gene: TRBJ2-1; v_gene: TRBV6-5; abundance: -; d_gene: -; CDR3nt: TGTGCCAGCAGTTATACCTTGGGGGTAACCTACAATGAGCAGTTCTTC; CDR3aa: CASSYTLGVTYNEQFF
j_gene: TRBJ2-3; v_gene: TRBV2; abundance: -; d_gene: TRBD2; CDR3nt: TGTGCCAGCAACGCGGGAGCAGCTACGCAGTATTTT; CDR3aa: CASNAGAATQYF
j_gene: TRBJ2-5; v_gene: TRBV19; abundance: -; d_gene: -; CDR3nt: TGTGCCAGTAGTACCCATCGGTTAGAGACCCAGTACTTC; CDR3aa: CASSTHRLETQYF
j_gene: TRBJ2-5; v_gene: TRBV5-1; abundance: -; d_gene: -; CDR3nt: TGCGCCAGCCGCCCTCCGGGGGGCGGACAAGAGACCCAGTACTTC; CDR3aa: CASRPPGGGQETQYF
j_gene: TRBJ2-5; v_gene: TRBV5-1; abundance: -; d_gene: TRBD2; CDR3nt: TGCGCCAGCAGCTTGGGAGCCTCTGGGAGGGTAAGGGAAGAGACCCAGTACTTC; CDR3aa: CASSLGASGRVREETQYF
j_gene: TRBJ2-5; v_gene: TRBV19; abundance: -; d_gene: -; CDR3nt: TGTGCCAGTAGTATCGAAGGATCGGGACGGGAGACCCAGTACTTC; CDR3aa: CASSIEGSGRETQYF
j_gene: TRBJ2-7; v_gene: TRBV7-9; abundance: -; d_gene: TRBD1; CDR3nt: TGTGCCAGCAGGGGTAGTTACGGGACAGCCACCTACGAGCAGTACTTC; CDR3aa: CASRGSYGTATYEQYF
j_gene: TRBJ1-5; v_gene: TRBV20-1; abundance: few; d_gene: -; CDR3nt: TGCAGTGCCCCAAGGGGGATTCGGCAGCCCCAGCATTTT; CDR3aa: CSAPRGIRQPQHF
j_gene: TRBJ1-1; v_gene: TRBV6-1; abundance: -; d_gene: -; CDR3nt: TGTGCCAGCAGGCCTCCCGACAGGAACACTGAAGCTTTCTTT; CDR3aa: CASRPPDRNTEAFF
j_gene: TRBJ1-1; v_gene: TRBV19; abundance: few; d_gene: -; CDR3nt: TGTGCCAGTCGAATACGCCCCACTGAAGCTTTCTTT; CDR3aa: CASRIRPTEAFF
j_gene: TRBJ2-1; v_gene: TRBV7-2; abundance: -; d_gene: -; CDR3nt: TGTGCCAGCAGCTCCTGGCGCGAGCAGTTCTTC; CDR3aa: CASSSWREQFF
j_gene: TRBJ2-7; v_gene: TRBV27; abundance: medium-sized; d_gene: TRBD1; CDR3nt: TGTGCCAGCAGTCCCTGGGACAGGGGACCCTACGAGCAGTACTTC; CDR3aa: CASSPWDRGPYEQYF
j_gene: TRBJ1-2; v_gene: TRBV27; abundance: -; d_gene: -; CDR3nt: TGTGCCAGCAGTTCGCCAGGGGACGGTTACACCTTC; CDR3aa: CASSSPGDGYTF
j_gene: TRBJ1-5; v_gene: TRBV5-5; abundance: -; d_gene: -; CDR3nt: TGTGCCAGCAGCTTTGGGCCAGGGGTAGGCTCGGGCAATCAGCCCCAGCATTTT; CDR3aa: CASSFGPGVGSGNQPQHF
j_gene: TRBJ2-2; v_gene: TRBV9; abundance: -; d_gene: TRBD1; CDR3nt: TGTGCCAGCAGTTCGGACAGGGGGCGCACCGGGGAGCTGTTTTTT; CDR3aa: CASSSDRGRTGELFF
j_gene: TRBJ2-7; v_gene: TRBV27; abundance: -; d_gene: -; CDR3nt: TGTGCCAGCAGTCCTACTCAGCGGTACCCCTCCTACGAGCAGTACTTC; CDR3aa: CASSPTQRYPSYEQYF
j_gene: TRBJ2-1; v_gene: TRBV24-1; abundance: -; d_gene: -; CDR3nt: TGTGCCACCAGTGATACGGTAAATGAGCAGTTCTTC; CDR3aa: CATSDTVNEQFF